The 17 T cell receptor beta chains presented below share a single source sample, sequenced in a study of cytomegalovirus exposure and HLA in healthy donors. Using immunoSEQ multiplex PCR, the repertoire was profiled, and TCRdb retains in-frame clones only, with some absent. The sample has 40,000 to 55,000 clones, over 75% seen once. The specimen sequenced was PBMCs. The receptors shown here come from a woman aged 25 to 45 in good health and CMV-seronegative.

The genes are TRBV18 and TRBJ2-4, with D possibly being TRBD1 (5 bases). Germline V gene sequence: CDR1 KGHSH, CDR2 LQKENI. The CDR3 contains 15 residues. V gave up 0 bases and J gave up 4 bases, with 10 bases separating them. This CDR3 reads CASSPPERQKNIQYF. CDR3 coding DNA: TGTGCCAGCTCACCACCAGAGCGACAGAAAAACATTCAGTACTTC.

The chain combines TRBV11-2 with TRBJ2-7, with a weak D call TRBD1 (5 bases). Germline CDR1 reads SGHAT; CDR2 reads FQNNGV. The CDR3 totals 14 residues. The ends were cut back, 3 bases at V and 2 bases at J, with 11 bases in the middle. CDR3 sequence: CASSFSTVTYEQYF. The DNA for the CDR3 is TGTGCCAGCAGCTTCTCGACAGTGACCTACGAGCAGTACTTC.

The chain couples TRBV6-8 to TRBJ2-2, with D hard to call. Germline lookup yields CDR1 MNHGY and CDR2 SAAAGT. Trimming pared 6 bases from V and 0 bases from J, leaving 5 bases between. The CDR3 length is 13 residues. The CDR3 here is CASRDTNTGELFF. The CDR3 bases are TGTGCCAGCAGAGACACGAACACCGGGGAGCTGTTTTTT.

The rearrangement uses TRBV6-1 and TRBJ2-1; D unclear. The CDR3 contains 16 residues. Germline V CDR1 and CDR2: MNHNS, SASEGT. V dropped 4 bases and J dropped 4 bases, with 17 bases sitting between them. The CDR3 sequence: CASSGLSRPRYNEQFF. The CDR3 bases are TGTGCCAGCAGTGGCCTCTCGAGGCCCCGGTACAATGAGCAGTTCTTC.

J is TRBJ2-3 and V is TRBV5-1, with D possibly matching TRBD1 (6 bases). From germline, CDR1 is SGHRS and CDR2 YFSETQ. This CDR3 is built from 15 residues. Trimming cost V 3 bases and J 0 bases, with 11 bases left between them. The CDR3 region is CASSSLGTSTDTQYF. CDR3 sequence (DNA): TGCGCCAGCAGCTCGTTGGGGACAAGCACAGATACGCAGTATTTT.

The V gene is TRBV27, the J gene TRBJ1-5; 7 bases map to TRBD1. Trimming cost V 7 bases and J 4 bases; bases outside gene matches: 7. Germline CDR1 MNHEY, CDR2 SMNVEV (reference sequence). This CDR3 has 14 residues. The CDR3 protein is CASKGVQGNQPQHF. The CDR3 DNA is TGTGCCAGCAAGGGGGTACAGGGGAATCAGCCCCAGCATTTT.

J is TRBJ2-1 and V is TRBV9; possible D gene TRBD1, 5 bases. CDR3 length: 12 residues. V was trimmed by 0 bases and J by 8 bases, leaving 6 bases between them. Per the germline V gene, CDR1 is SGDLS and CDR2 is YYNGEE. This CDR3 is CASSVGGDEQFF. The CDR3 DNA sequence: TGTGCCAGCAGCGTAGGGGGCGATGAGCAGTTCTTC.

J is TRBJ2-1 and V is TRBV7-8, with 11 bases fitting TRBD2. Germline V lookup: CDR1 SGHVS, CDR2 FQNEAQ. The V and J ends lost 1 base and 8 bases, in that order; junction bases with no gene match: 4. This CDR3 spans 15 amino acids. CDR3 loop: CASSLELAGAYEQFF. The CDR3 DNA follows: TGTGCCAGCAGCTTAGAACTAGCGGGAGCCTATGAGCAGTTCTTC.

The rearrangement joins TRBV5-5 to TRBJ1-2; 11 bases match TRBD1. The germline CDR1 and CDR2 sequences are SGHKS and YYEKEE (reference sequence). This CDR3 is built from 17 residues. With 2 bases clipped from V and 2 bases from J, the junction kept 8 bases outside the gene matches. CDR3 sequence reads: CASSFRPGQGANYGYTF. The CDR3 coding sequence is TGTGCCAGCAGCTTCCGTCCCGGACAGGGGGCCAACTATGGCTACACCTTC.

V gene TRBV5-1 combines with J gene TRBJ2-3; 9 bases line up with TRBD2. Germline trimming cut 7 bases from V and 2 bases from J; bases unmatched to any gene: 8. Germline values: CDR1 SGHRS, CDR2 YFSETQ. The CDR3 loop spans 15 amino acids. For the CDR3, the DNA is TGCGCCAGCTACCCTGGCGGGAGGGACACAGATACGCAGTATTTT. Its translation is CASYPGGRDTDTQYF.

The chain recombines TRBV28 with TRBJ2-7, with 8 bases identical to TRBD1. Unmatched junction bases numbered 8, after V lost 5 bases and J lost 2 bases. Germline V gene data show CDR1 as MDHEN and CDR2 as SYDVKM. The CDR3 has 15 residues. CDR3 nucleotide sequence: TGTGCCAGCAGTACAGGGACAGGAATACCCTACGAGCAGTACTTC. Encoded protein: CASSTGTGIPYEQYF.

This chain uses TRBV28 with TRBJ1-5; no reliable D call. CDR1 and CDR2 from the germline V gene are MDHEN and SYDVKM. Deletions cut 7 bases from V and 1 base from J, with 11 bases between. The CDR3 totals 14 residues. CDR3: CASNRRSSNQPQHF. CDR3 DNA sequence: TGTGCCAGCAATAGGAGGTCCAGCAATCAGCCCCAGCATTTT.

This rearrangement joins TRBV11-3 to TRBJ2-1, with 14 bases that match TRBD2. V trimming: 5 bases; J trimming: 8 bases; junction bases outside the gene matches: 2. CDR3 size: 14 residues. CDR1 is SGHNT, CDR2 YENEEA, per germline. CDR3 bases: TGTGCCAGCAGCCAGACTAGCGGGGGGGATGAGCAGTTCTTC. As protein: CASSQTSGGDEQFF.

This chain links TRBV7-2 with TRBJ2-7; TRBD1 matches 7 bases. Losses at the gene ends were 5 bases for V and 4 bases for J; bases not matched to a gene: 20. The length of the CDR3 is 18 residues. Germline-derived CDR1 and CDR2 are SGHTA and FQGNSA. CDR3 residues: CASSLGLGGGQMLYEQYF. DNA for the CDR3: TGTGCCAGCAGCCTAGGGTTGGGTGGGGGACAGATGTTATACGAGCAGTACTTC.

The chain employs TRBV4-1 and TRBJ2-1; perhaps TRBD2 as D (6 bases). From germline, CDR1 is MGHRA and CDR2 YSYEKL. Trimming stripped 3 bases from V and 7 bases from J, with 10 bases between. The CDR3 loop spans 13 amino acids. The CDR3 DNA reads as TGCGCCAGCAGCCACGTGGGGGGTAATGAGCAGTTCTTC. It specifies CASSHVGGNEQFF.

The chain uses TRBV5-5 and TRBJ1-2, with 7 bases aligning to TRBD1. Germline V gene data show CDR1 as SGHKS and CDR2 as YYEKEE (reference sequence). V trimming: 3 bases; J trimming: 4 bases; junction bases outside the gene matches: 6. This CDR3 region has 14 residues. CDR3 sequence (DNA): TGTGCCAGCAGCTCTGGCCACAGGGGCTATGGCTACACCTTC. Protein: CASSSGHRGYGYTF.

The gene calls are TRBV7-3 and TRBJ2-3; 10 bases are a match to TRBD2. This CDR3 has 16 residues. Germline CDR1 is SGHTA and CDR2 is FQGTGA. Unmatched junction bases numbered 3, after V lost 2 bases and J lost 1 base. This chain's CDR3 is CASSLVGTSGTDTQYF. Written as DNA, the CDR3 is TGTGCCAGCAGCTTAGTTGGGACTAGCGGCACAGATACGCAGTATTTT.